This T cell receptor beta chain derives from a study of Ad26.COV2.S vaccination and SARS-CoV-2 variants. Here immunoSEQ multiplex PCR was the method, and the copy in TCRdb shows in-frame clones only, minus some. The sample records about 480,000 clones, approximately 88% being singletons. Treatment denoted: some 20 received Ad26.COV2.S at low or high dose, single or two shots; about 5 received placebo; per-sample allocation not given. The samples date from day 63 after the first vaccine or placebo injection. The vaccine antigen was prefusion-stabilized Wuhan SARS-CoV-2 spike. Trimming stripped 6 bases from V and 4 bases from J, with 9 bases between. The length of the CDR3 is 12 residues. Germline CDR1 is LNHDA and CDR2 is SQIVND (reference sequence).

The source material was peripheral blood, sampled in a trial of Ad26.COV2.S vaccine versus placebo. The chain couples TRBV19 to TRBJ1-2; no clear D gene. This clonotype was obtained from a person between 18 and 60 years old who received the Ad26.COV2.S COVID-19 vaccine or a placebo. The CDR3 is CASRNSPYGYTF. The DNA of the CDR3 is TGTGCCAGTAGGAACAGCCCCTATGGCTACACCTTC.